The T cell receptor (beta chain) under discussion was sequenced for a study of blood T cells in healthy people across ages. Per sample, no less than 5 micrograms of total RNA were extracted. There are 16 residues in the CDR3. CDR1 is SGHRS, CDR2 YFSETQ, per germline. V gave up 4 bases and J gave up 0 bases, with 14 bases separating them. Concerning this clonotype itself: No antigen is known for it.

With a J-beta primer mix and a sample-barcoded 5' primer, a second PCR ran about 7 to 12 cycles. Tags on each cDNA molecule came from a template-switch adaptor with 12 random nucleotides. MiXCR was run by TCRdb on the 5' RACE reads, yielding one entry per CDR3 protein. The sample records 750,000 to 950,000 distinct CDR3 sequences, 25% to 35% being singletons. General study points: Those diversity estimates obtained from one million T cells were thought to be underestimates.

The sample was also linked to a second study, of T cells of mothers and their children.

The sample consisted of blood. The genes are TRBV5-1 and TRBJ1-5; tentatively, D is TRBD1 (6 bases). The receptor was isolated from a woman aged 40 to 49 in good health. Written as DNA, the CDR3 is TGCGCCAGCAGCCTGACAGGAGATCTTAGCAATCAGCCCCAGCATTTT. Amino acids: CASSLTGDLSNQPQHF.